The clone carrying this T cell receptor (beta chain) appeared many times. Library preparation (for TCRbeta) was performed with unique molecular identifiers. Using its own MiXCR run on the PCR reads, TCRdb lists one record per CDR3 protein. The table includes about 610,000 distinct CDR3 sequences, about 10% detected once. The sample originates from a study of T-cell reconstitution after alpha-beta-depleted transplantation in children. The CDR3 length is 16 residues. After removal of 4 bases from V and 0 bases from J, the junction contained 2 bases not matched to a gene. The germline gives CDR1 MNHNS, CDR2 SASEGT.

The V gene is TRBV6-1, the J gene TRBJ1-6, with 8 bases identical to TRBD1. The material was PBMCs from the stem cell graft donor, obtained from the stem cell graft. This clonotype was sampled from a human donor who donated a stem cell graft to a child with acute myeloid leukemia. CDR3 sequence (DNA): TGTGCCAGCAGTGGACAGGGGACCTCCTATAATTCACCCCTCCACTTT. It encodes CASSGQGTSYNSPLHF.